This T cell receptor (beta chain) was retrieved from a study of T cell responses to AZD1222 COVID-19 vaccine. Whole-study findings and limits: Increases in Spike-specific TCR breadth and depth were seen after two AZD1222 doses. At baseline, just five to seven AZD1222 recipients tested seropositive.

As to this clone: Its target is not known.

TCRdb keeps only in-frame clones here, not all; method: immunoSEQ multiplex PCR. Among about 140,000 clones listed, approximately 90% were seen once. In germline, CDR1 is SGHRS, CDR2 YFSETQ. The CDR3 covers 15 residues. V dropped 5 bases and J dropped 0; count of bases not matched to a gene: 2. The TCR originated in an adult in good health. The sample was peripheral blood, taken on day 0 of AZD1222 vaccination. The V gene is TRBV5-1, the J gene TRBJ2-7; 13 nucleotides line up with TRBD2. CDR3 protein: CASSRTSGSSYEQYF. For the CDR3, the DNA is TGCGCCAGCAGTCGGACTAGCGGGAGCTCCTACGAGCAGTACTTC.